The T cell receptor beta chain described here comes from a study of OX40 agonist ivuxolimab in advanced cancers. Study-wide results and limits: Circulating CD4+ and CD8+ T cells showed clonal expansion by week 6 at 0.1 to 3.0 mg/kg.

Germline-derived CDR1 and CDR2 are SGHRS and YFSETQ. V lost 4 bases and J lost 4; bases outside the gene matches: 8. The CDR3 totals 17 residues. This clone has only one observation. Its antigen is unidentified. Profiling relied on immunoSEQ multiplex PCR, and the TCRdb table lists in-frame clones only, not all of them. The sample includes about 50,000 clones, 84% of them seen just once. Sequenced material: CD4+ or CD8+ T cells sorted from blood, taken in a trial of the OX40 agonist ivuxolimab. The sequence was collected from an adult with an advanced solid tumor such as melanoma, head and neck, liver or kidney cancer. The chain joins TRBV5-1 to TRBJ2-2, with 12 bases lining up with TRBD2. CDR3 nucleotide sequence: TGCGCCAGCAGCATCGGACTAGCGGGACTTGGCACCGGGGAGCTGTTTTTT. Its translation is CASSIGLAGLGTGELFF.